Shown below are 18 T cell receptor beta chains from a single sample sequenced in a study of T-cell memory formation after mild COVID-19. From the 5' RACE reads, TCRdb called clonotypes with MiXCR, one entry per CDR3 protein. The data contain 200,000 to 300,000 distinct CDR3 sequences, 15% of them seen just once; the ten biggest clones take up approximately 2.1%. Sequenced input: PBMCs or a T cell subset sorted from them (not recorded which). The receptors here all came from an adult woman who had mild COVID-19 (a few samples of this study predate the infection). Cell type and time point are not known.

The rearrangement links TRBV7-9 to TRBJ1-1, with a tentative D call TRBD1 (5 bases). V lost 1 base, J lost 5 bases, and 8 bases lay in between. The CDR3 consists of 13 residues. The germline V gene encodes CDR1 SEHNR and CDR2 FQNEAQ (reference sequence). The CDR3 loop reads CASSLDGGTEAFF. The CDR3 DNA sequence: TGTGCCAGCAGCTTAGACGGGGGGACTGAAGCTTTCTTT.

The gene calls are TRBV7-9 and TRBJ2-7; possibly TRBD1 for D (7 bases). V gave up 2 bases and J gave up 6 bases, with 14 bases separating them. CDR1 is SEHNR, CDR2 FQNEAQ, per germline (reference sequence). The CDR3 loop spans 14 amino acids. DNA for the CDR3: TGTGCCAGCAGCTTATTGGGCCAGGGGGGCGAGCAGTACTTC. Protein: CASSLLGQGGEQYF.

For the CDR3, the DNA is TGTGCCAGCAGTTTCGGGTTAGGTGTCGACAATGAGCAGTTCTTC. Translating gives CASSFGLGVDNEQFF. The chain has TRBV12-3 or TRBV12-4 and TRBJ2-1; D is ambiguous. V was cut by 3 bases and J by 5 bases, with 14 bases left in between. The CDR3 has 15 amino acids.

This clonotype was observed a few times. The chain carries TRBV30 and TRBJ2-3; 12 nucleotides align to TRBD2. The CDR3 is 16 amino acids. The germline V gene encodes CDR1 GTSNPN and CDR2 SVGIG (reference sequence). Trimming took 3 bases from V and 5 from J; bases not matched to a gene: 9. In DNA form, the CDR3 reads TGTGCCTGGAGCAGCCAACCGGGACTAGCGGGAGATACGCAGTATTTT. Its protein product is CAWSSQPGLAGDTQYF. The full variable domain, completed using reference TRBV30 and TRBJ2-3, is SQTIHQWPATLVQPVGSPLSLECTVEGTSNPNLYWYRQAAGRGLQLLFYSVGIGQISSEVPQNLSASRPQDRQFILSSKKLLLSDSGFYLCAWSSQPGLAGDTQYFGPGTRLTVL.

J is TRBJ1-4 and V is TRBV4-2; no firm D call. Trimming removed 1 base at V and 4 bases at J, with 7 bases between. The V gene's germline CDR1 is LGHNA and CDR2 YNFKEQ. The CDR3 sequence is 14 residues long. The CDR3 nucleotides read TGTGCCAGCAGCCAAGCTGGGTTTAATGAAAAACTGTTTTTT. Protein: CASSQAGFNEKLFF.

The chain combines TRBV7-2 with TRBJ1-3; D unresolved. Germline V gene sequence: CDR1 SGHTA, CDR2 FQGNSA. This CDR3 region has 13 residues. V was shortened by 1 base and J by 4 bases, with 5 bases between the two germline ends. The CDR3 bases are TGTGCCAGCAGCTTAGTCGTGGGAAACACCATATATTTT. This codes for CASSLVVGNTIYF. The variable domain in full, completed from reference TRBV7-2 and TRBJ1-3, reads GAGVSQSPSNKVTEKGKDVELRCDPISGHTALYWYRQSLGQGLEFLIYFQGNSAPDKSGLPSDRFSAERTGGSVSTLTIQRTQQEDSAVYLCASSLVVGNTIYFGEGSWLTVV.

This clonotype has a handful of counts. The CDR3 loop is CASTQRGYNEQFF. The DNA for the CDR3 is TGTGCCAGCACCCAGCGGGGTTACAATGAGCAGTTCTTC. The chain links TRBV12-3 or TRBV12-4 to TRBJ2-1; 7 nucleotides agree with TRBD2. CDR3 length: 13 amino acids. J was trimmed by 4 bases and V by 7 bases; bases with no gene match: 4.

V gene TRBV20-1 combines with J gene TRBJ2-3; 11 nucleotides line up with TRBD2. This CDR3 comprises 17 residues. Per germline, CDR1 DFQATT and CDR2 SNEGSKA (reference sequence). Trimming removed 6 bases from V and 2 bases from J; junction bases left unmatched: 13. This CDR3 reads CSATTLGLAAYTDTQYF. CDR3 in DNA: TGCAGTGCCACGACTCTGGGACTAGCGGCCTACACAGATACGCAGTATTTT.

V is TRBV7-2 and J is TRBJ2-7; D is undetermined. Germline values: CDR1 SGHTA, CDR2 FQGNSA. The CDR3 is 16 amino acids. The germline V and J ends were trimmed by 2 bases and 6 bases, with 20 bases remaining between them. The CDR3 DNA follows: TGTGCCAGCAGCTTATCCCACAGATCTATTACGCTCGAGCAGTACTTC. As protein: CASSLSHRSITLEQYF.

The chain carries TRBV5-1 and TRBJ2-7; unclear D gene. The CDR3 runs 12 residues. Deletions cut 2 bases from V and 5 bases from J, with 8 bases between. CDR1 is SGHRS, CDR2 YFSETQ, per germline. DNA of the CDR3: TGCGCCAGCAGCTTCCCACATGACGAGCAGTACTTC. Translated, it gives CASSFPHDEQYF.

This clonotype was seen more than once but under ten times. The CDR3 loop is CAWNWISGNTIYF. CDR3 nucleotides: TGTGCCTGGAATTGGATCTCTGGAAACACCATATATTTT. The chain combines TRBV30 with TRBJ1-3; D is unresolved. CDR1 is GTSNPN, CDR2 SVGIG, per germline (reference sequence). CDR3 length equals 13 residues. V was trimmed by 4 bases and J by 0 bases, leaving 7 bases between them.

A few counts support this clonotype. The chain joins TRBV11-3 to TRBJ2-2, with D unresolved. The CDR3 has 16 residues. Germline V gene lookup returns CDR1 SGHNT and CDR2 YENEEA. The V and J ends lost 1 base and 7 bases respectively, with 16 bases between them. CDR3 sequence (DNA): TGTGCCAGCAGCTTAGGCCCGTACACACGGAGCGGGGAGCTGTTTTTT. This translates into CASSLGPYTRSGELFF.

This clonotype was counted a few times. The rearrangement uses TRBV5-1 and TRBJ2-1; D remains ambiguous. Germline-derived CDR1 and CDR2 are SGHRS and YFSETQ. V was cut by 3 bases and J by 8 bases, with 21 bases left in between. This CDR3 contains 16 residues. The DNA for the CDR3 is TGCGCCAGCAGCTCATCCAATTTACTCTTCAAAGATGAGCAGTTCTTC. As protein: CASSSSNLLFKDEQFF.

The gene calls are TRBV20-1 and TRBJ1-5; TRBD1 might be the D (5 bases). Germline V gene lookup returns CDR1 DFQATT and CDR2 SNEGSKA (reference sequence). Deletions cut 6 bases from V and 0 bases from J, with 15 bases between. The CDR3 has 15 amino acids. CDR3 in amino acids: CSAPYLQGSNQPQHF. DNA of the CDR3: TGCAGTGCCCCCTACCTTCAGGGTAGCAATCAGCCCCAGCATTTT.

This chain joins TRBV27 and TRBJ2-7; 11 nucleotides match TRBD2. V was pared by 4 bases and J by 6 bases, with 5 bases of the junction left unmatched. CDR1 MNHEY and CDR2 SMNVEV come from the germline V gene (reference sequence). This CDR3 has 14 amino acids. DNA of the CDR3: TGTGCCAGCAGTTCCGGACTAGCGGGTAGCGAGCAGTACTTC. Protein: CASSSGLAGSEQYF.

This chain connects TRBV29-1 to TRBJ2-2; 8 nucleotides line up with TRBD2. V dropped 7 bases and J dropped 1; count of bases not matched to a gene: 5. The CDR3 spans 14 residues. Germline CDR1 is SQVTM and CDR2 is ANQGSEA. CDR3 loop: CSAQTSGNTGELFF. CDR3 coding DNA: TGCAGCGCCCAAACTAGCGGGAACACCGGGGAGCTGTTTTTT.

A few counts support this clonotype. The chain is built from TRBV30 and TRBJ2-7, with a weak D call TRBD1 (6 bases). Germline V gene sequence: CDR1 GTSNPN, CDR2 SVGIG (reference sequence). Deletions cut 0 bases from V and 4 bases from J, with 13 bases between. CDR3 size: 14 residues. Written as DNA, the CDR3 is TGTGCCTGGAGTGTGGACAGAATGATTTACGAGCAGTACTTC. Translated: CAWSVDRMIYEQYF.

The chain recombines TRBV12-3 or TRBV12-4 with TRBJ2-1; 8 bases are a match to TRBD1. The trim removed 6 bases at V and 2 bases at J, leaving 3 bases unmatched. The CDR3 consists of 14 residues. This CDR3 reads CASRAGGTYNEQFF. The CDR3 DNA is TGTGCCAGCAGGGCAGGGGGCACCTACAATGAGCAGTTCTTC.